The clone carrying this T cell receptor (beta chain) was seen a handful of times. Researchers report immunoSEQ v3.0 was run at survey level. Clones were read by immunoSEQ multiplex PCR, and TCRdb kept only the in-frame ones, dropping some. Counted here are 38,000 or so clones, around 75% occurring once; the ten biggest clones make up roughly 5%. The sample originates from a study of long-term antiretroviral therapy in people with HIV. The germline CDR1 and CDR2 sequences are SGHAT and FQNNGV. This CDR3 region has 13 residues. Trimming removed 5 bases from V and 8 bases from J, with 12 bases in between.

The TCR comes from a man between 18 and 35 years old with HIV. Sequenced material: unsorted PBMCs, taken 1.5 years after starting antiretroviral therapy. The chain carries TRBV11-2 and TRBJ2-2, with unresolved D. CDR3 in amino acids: CASSPMGRGELFF. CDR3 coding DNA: TGTGCCAGCAGCCCCATGGGTAGGGGGGAGCTGTTTTTT.